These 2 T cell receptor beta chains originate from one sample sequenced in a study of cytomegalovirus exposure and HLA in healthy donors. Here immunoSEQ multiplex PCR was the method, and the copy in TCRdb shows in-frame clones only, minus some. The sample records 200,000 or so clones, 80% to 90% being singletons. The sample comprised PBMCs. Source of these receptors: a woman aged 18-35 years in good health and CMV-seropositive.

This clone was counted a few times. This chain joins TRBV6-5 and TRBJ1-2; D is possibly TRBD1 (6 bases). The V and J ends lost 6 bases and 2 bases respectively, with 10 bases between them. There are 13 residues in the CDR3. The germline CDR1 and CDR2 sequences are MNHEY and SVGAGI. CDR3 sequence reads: CASRYGQNYGYTF. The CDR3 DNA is TGTGCCAGCAGGTACGGACAGAACTATGGCTACACCTTC.

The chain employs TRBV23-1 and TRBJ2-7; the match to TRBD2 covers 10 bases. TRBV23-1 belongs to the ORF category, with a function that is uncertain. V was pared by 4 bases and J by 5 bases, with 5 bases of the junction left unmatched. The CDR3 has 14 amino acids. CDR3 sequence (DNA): TGCGCCAGCAGTCTCCTAGCGGGAGACGACGAGCAGTACTTC. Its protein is CASSLLAGDDEQYF.